What follows are 2 T cell receptor beta chains derived from one specimen sequenced in a study of cytomegalovirus exposure and HLA in healthy donors. Both 60 Vbeta primers and 13 Jbeta primers went into the PCR. Libraries were prepared by immunoSEQ multiplex PCR; TCRdb keeps only in-frame clonotypes and omits some of them. The table records about 140,000 clones, approximately 78% of them present only once. The material sequenced was PBMCs. Receptor source: a female donor in good health and CMV-seronegative.

This chain uses TRBV5-6 with TRBJ1-4; TRBD1 matches at 8 bases. Germline V gene data show CDR1 as SGHDT and CDR2 as YYEEEE. This CDR3 region has 16 residues. With 3 bases clipped from V and 7 bases from J, the junction kept 11 bases outside the gene matches. The DNA for the CDR3 is TGTGCCAGCAGCTCCCGCCAGGGGGCGTTATCTGAAAAACTGTTTTTT. Protein sequence: CASSSRQGALSEKLFF.

The rearrangement joins TRBV7-9 to TRBJ2-1, with a tentative D call TRBD2 (6 bases). CDR3 length: 15 residues. V was shortened by 5 bases and J by 8 bases, with 19 bases between the two germline ends. Germline V gene data show CDR1 as SEHNR and CDR2 as FQNEAQ (reference sequence). Here the CDR3 reads CASSLAGGQRDEQFF. As DNA, the CDR3 is TGTGCCAGCAGCCTTGCTGGAGGCCAGCGGGATGAGCAGTTCTTC.